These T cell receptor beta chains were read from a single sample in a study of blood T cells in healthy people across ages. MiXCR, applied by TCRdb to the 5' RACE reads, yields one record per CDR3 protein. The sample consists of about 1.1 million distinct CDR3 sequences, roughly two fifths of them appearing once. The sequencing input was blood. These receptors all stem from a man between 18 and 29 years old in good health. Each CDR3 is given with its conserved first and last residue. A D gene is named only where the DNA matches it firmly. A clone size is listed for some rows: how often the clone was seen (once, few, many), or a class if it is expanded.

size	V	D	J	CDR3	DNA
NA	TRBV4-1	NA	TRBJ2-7	CASSQGLYNEQYF	TGCGCCAGCAGCCAGGGACTTTACAATGAGCAGTACTTC
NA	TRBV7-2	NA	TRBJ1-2	CTSSFEGGYTF	TGTACCAGCAGCTTTGAAGGTGGCTACACCTTC
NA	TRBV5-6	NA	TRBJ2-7	CASSFDSRYEQYF	TGTGCCAGCAGCTTCGACAGCCGCTACGAGCAGTACTTC
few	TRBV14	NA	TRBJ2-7	CASSQDEGTAVSYEQYF	TGTGCCAGCAGCCAAGATGAGGGGACGGCCGTCTCCTACGAGCAGTACTTC
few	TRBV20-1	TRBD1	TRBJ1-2	CSARVLQGQERSNYGYTF	TGCAGTGCTAGAGTGTTGCAAGGACAGGAGAGATCTAACTATGGCTACACCTTC
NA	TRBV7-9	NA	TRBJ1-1	CASSLGNIEAFF	TGTGCCAGCAGCCTCGGGAACATTGAAGCTTTCTTT
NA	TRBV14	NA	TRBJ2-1	CASSRGGKETQFF	TGTGCCAGCAGCCGTGGGGGGAAAGAGACCCAGTTCTTC
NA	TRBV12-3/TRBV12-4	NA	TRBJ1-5	CASSFGDWQGSQPQHF	TGTGCCAGCAGTTTCGGTGATTGGCAGGGGAGTCAGCCCCAGCATTTT
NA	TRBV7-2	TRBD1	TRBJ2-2	CASSLNRGNTGELFF	TGTGCCAGCAGCCTCAACAGGGGTAACACCGGGGAGCTGTTTTTT
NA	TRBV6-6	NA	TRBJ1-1	CASSYRPGEDTEAFF	TGTGCCAGCAGTTACCGCCCCGGGGAGGACACTGAAGCTTTCTTT
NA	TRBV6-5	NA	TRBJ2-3	CASSWPGSTDTQYF	TGTGCCAGCTCTTGGCCGGGGAGCACAGATACGCAGTATTTT
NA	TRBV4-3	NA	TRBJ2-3	CASSQGWRSTDTQYF	TGCGCCAGCAGCCAAGGGTGGCGCAGCACAGATACGCAGTATTTT
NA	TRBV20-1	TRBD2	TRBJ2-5	CSAQTSGGFSEQYF	TGCAGTGCTCAGACTAGCGGGGGGTTTAGTGAGCAGTACTTC
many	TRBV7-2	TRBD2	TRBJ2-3	CASSFSLAASTDTQYF	TGTGCCAGCAGCTTTTCGCTAGCGGCGAGCACAGATACGCAGTATTTT
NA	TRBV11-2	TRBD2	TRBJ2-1	CASYLAGGHNEQFF	TGTGCCAGCTACTTAGCGGGGGGGCACAATGAGCAGTTCTTC
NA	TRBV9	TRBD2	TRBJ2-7	CASSVGPSGTYNEQYF	TGTGCCAGCAGCGTAGGCCCTAGCGGCACCTACAATGAGCAGTACTTC
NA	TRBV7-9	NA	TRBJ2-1	CASSVSYGTLYNEQFF	TGTGCCAGCAGCGTTAGTTACGGGACACTTTACAATGAGCAGTTCTTC
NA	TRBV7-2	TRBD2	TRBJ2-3	CASSSSGGAWTDTQYF	TGTGCCAGCAGCTCAAGCGGGGGGGCCTGGACAGATACGCAGTATTTT
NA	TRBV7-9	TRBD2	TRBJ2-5	CASSGTNQETQYF	TGTGCCAGCAGCGGGACTAATCAAGAGACCCAGTACTTC
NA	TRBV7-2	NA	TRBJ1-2	CASSLDLVRFRDYGYTF	TGTGCCAGCAGCTTAGATTTGGTCAGGTTTAGGGACTATGGCTACACCTTC
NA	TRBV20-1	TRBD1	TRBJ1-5	CSAAVGTGGDQPQHF	TGCAGTGCCGCTGTAGGGACAGGGGGCGATCAGCCCCAGCATTTT
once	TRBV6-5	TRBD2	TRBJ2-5	CASRSLGGREETQYF	TGTGCCAGCAGGTCCCTAGGCGGGAGGGAAGAGACCCAGTACTTC
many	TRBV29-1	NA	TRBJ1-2	CSVEDLQGIGYTF	TGCAGCGTTGAAGATCTTCAGGGAATCGGCTACACCTTC
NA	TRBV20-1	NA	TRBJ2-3	CSAPNADASTDTQYF	TGCAGTGCCCCAAATGCCGACGCTAGCACAGATACGCAGTATTTT
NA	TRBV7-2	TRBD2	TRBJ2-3	CASRRGNTQYF	TGTGCCAGCAGGCGGGGGAATACGCAGTATTTT
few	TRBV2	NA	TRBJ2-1	CASNSNGAGNEQFF	TGTGCCAGCAACTCTAACGGGGCTGGGAATGAGCAGTTCTTC